This is a list of T cell receptor beta chains from one sample in a study of PD-1 blockade in classical Hodgkin lymphoma. Clones were sequenced by immunoSEQ multiplex PCR, and TCRdb holds only the in-frame ones, with some missing. The sample holds 53,000 or so clones, about 85% seen once. Sample: peripheral blood mononuclear cells (PBMCs), taken at baseline. The receptors come from a human donor with classical Hodgkin lymphoma. Each CDR3 is given without its conserved first and last residue. Rows give clone size only sometimes, using once, few, many, or a class for an expanded clone.

clone size	V gene	CDR3 protein
NA	TRBV13	ASSLGPNMGAGTEAF
once	TRBV6-5	ASNQTPQGAQH
NA	TRBV7-9	ASSLWRDISTDTQY
NA	TRBV4-3	ASSQERDLRAEAF
NA	TRBV2	ASSSSGTLNSPLH
NA	TRBV2	ASSRDRGRYGYT
NA	TRBV20-1	SATRAAEAF
NA	TRBV28	ASRNRGGGYT
NA	TRBV30	AWSGPQAGVGTQY
NA	TRBV12-5	ASGLSTGLRALGDTQY
NA	TRBV30	AWSLQRAENYGYT
NA	TRBV6-1	ASRGLKGGKTEAF
NA	TRBV30	AGSGGIVEQF
few	TRBV5-4	ASSKTGGTDTQY
NA	TRBV29-1	SAPGKSGGLSYNEQF
few	TRBV7-6	ASSLHYASETQY
few	TRBV27	ASSLSPRGGLNQPQH
NA	TRBV6-5	ASTSGTVGGKLF
few	TRBV30	AWSRDSNQPQH
NA	TRBV19	ASSKLAGGSSYNEQF
NA	TRBV9	ASSVAGADSPLH
NA	TRBV30	AWRLAGGVGEQF
NA	TRBV4-1	ASSQDPSGVSSYNEQF